The source of this T cell receptor (beta chain) is a study of OX40 agonist ivuxolimab in advanced cancers. Study information: Partial response was recorded in three patients: one hepatocellular carcinoma and two cutaneous melanoma cases. Study results and limitations: Relatively little clonal expansion, among the lowest observed, appeared in partial responders at 0.1-3.0 mg/kg. The mean number of expanded clones was higher in CD8+ T cells than in CD4+.

For this clone: The target antigen is unknown.

Trimming shortened V by 0 bases and J by 2 bases, and 8 bases separated the two germline ends. Germline loops: CDR1 SEHNR, CDR2 FQNEAQ (reference sequence). The CDR3 has 15 residues. This table comes from immunoSEQ multiplex PCR, and its TCRdb copy is limited to in-frame clones, with some not included. Of 70,000 to 95,000 clones in the sample, around 80% were seen once. This TCR was recovered from an adult with an advanced solid tumor such as melanoma, head and neck, liver or kidney cancer. Sequencing was performed on CD4+ or CD8+ T cells sorted from blood, taken in a trial of the OX40 agonist ivuxolimab. The chain employs TRBV7-9 and TRBJ1-5, with D unresolved. This chain's CDR3 is CASSLAGGGNQPQHF. For the CDR3, the DNA is TGTGCCAGCAGCTTAGCGGGAGGCGGCAATCAGCCCCAGCATTTT.